The sequence of this T cell receptor (beta chain) was determined in a study of T cells in Graves' hyperthyroidism and ophthalmopathy. Study-wide results and limits: Most expanded thyroid clonotypes above 0.001 recurred in blood.

TCR beta CDR3 regions were amplified from RNA transcripts. The primer set for the first-round RT-PCR of the TCR CDR3 was HTBI. TCRdb reprocessed the multiplex PCR reads with MiXCR, giving one entry per CDR3 protein. The data show 450,000 to 650,000 distinct CDR3 sequences, with more than 13% seen just once and roughly 7% held by the top ten. This clonotype came up many times. Antigen unknown. For ophthalmopathy patients, the Clinical Activity Score was at least 3 and the NOSPECS grade at least 4; duration was under 3 months. Germline CDR1 reads MNHEY; CDR2 reads SVGAGI. The V end lost 1 base, the J end lost 7 bases, and 8 bases lay between the germline ends. The CDR3 covers 12 residues.

Specimen: blood. The clonotype originates from a woman between 18 and 29 years old with Graves' ophthalmopathy. The J gene is TRBJ2-7, the V gene TRBV6-5; D remains unclear. The CDR3 sequence is CASSYLAAEQYF. CDR3 sequence (DNA): TGTGCCAGCAGTTACTTGGCGGCTGAGCAGTACTTC.